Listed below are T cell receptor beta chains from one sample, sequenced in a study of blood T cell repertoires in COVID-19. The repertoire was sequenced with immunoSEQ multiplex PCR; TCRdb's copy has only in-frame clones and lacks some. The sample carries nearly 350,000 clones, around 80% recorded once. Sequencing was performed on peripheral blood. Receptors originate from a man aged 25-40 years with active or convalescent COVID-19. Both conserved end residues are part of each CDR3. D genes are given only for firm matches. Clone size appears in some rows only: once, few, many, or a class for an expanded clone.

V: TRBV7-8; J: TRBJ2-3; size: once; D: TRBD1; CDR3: CASSLVIGQGGTDTQYF; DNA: TGTGCCAGCAGCTTAGTAATTGGACAGGGGGGCACAGATACGCAGTATTTT
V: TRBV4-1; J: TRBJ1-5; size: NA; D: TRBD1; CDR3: CASSQASGTGRNQPQHF; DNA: TGCGCCAGCAGCCAAGCCTCCGGGACAGGGAGGAATCAGCCCCAGCATTTT
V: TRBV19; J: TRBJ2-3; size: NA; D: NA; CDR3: CASSIEAGTARDTQYF; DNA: TGTGCCAGTAGTATAGAGGCGGGGACCGCCCGGGATACGCAGTATTTT
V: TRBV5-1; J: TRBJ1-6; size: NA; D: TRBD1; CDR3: CASSLGDRGHSPLHF; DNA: TGCGCCAGCAGCTTGGGGGACAGGGGGCATTCACCCCTCCACTTT
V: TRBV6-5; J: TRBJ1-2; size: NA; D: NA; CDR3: CASRNFRGGGYTF; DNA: TGTGCCAGCAGGAACTTCAGAGGTGGTGGCTACACCTTC
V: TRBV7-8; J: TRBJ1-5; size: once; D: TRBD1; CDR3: CASSLVGQGKSQPQHF; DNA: TGTGCCAGCAGCTTAGTGGGACAGGGTAAAAGTCAGCCCCAGCATTTT
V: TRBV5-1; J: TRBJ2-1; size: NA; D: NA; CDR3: CASSLALAYNEQFF; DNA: TGCGCCAGCAGCTTGGCCTTAGCGTACAATGAGCAGTTCTTC
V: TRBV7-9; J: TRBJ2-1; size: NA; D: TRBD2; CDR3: CASSFLSGGDNEQFF; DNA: TGTGCCAGCAGCTTCCTTAGCGGGGGAGACAATGAGCAGTTCTTC
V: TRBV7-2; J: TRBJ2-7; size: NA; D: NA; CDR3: CASNTRTESYEQYF; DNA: TGTGCCAGCAACACTAGGACGGAATCCTACGAGCAGTACTTC
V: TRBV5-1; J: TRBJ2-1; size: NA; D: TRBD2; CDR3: CASSPGTSAGREQFF; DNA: TGCGCCAGCAGCCCCGGGACTAGCGCCGGCCGGGAGCAGTTCTTC
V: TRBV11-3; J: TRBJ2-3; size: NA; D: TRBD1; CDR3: CASSPWTGATNTQYF; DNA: TGTGCCAGCAGCCCCTGGACAGGGGCCACAAATACGCAGTATTTT
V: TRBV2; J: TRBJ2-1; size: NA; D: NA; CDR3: CASSDSYNEQFF; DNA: TGTGCCAGCAGCGACAGCTACAATGAGCAGTTCTTC
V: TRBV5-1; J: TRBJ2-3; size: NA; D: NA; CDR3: CASSLAISGSTDTQYF; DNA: TGCGCCAGCAGCTTGGCCATCAGCGGAAGCACAGATACGCAGTATTTT
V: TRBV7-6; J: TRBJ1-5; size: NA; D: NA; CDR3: CASSSGNQPQHF; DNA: TGTGCCAGCAGCTCAGGGAATCAGCCCCAGCATTTT
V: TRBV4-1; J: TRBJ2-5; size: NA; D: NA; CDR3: CASSQHTKGTPGETQYF; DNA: TGCGCCAGCAGCCAACATACTAAAGGGACACCAGGGGAGACCCAGTACTTC
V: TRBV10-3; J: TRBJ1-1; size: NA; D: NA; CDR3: CAISELQASTEAFF; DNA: TGTGCCATCAGTGAACTACAGGCGAGCACTGAAGCTTTCTTT
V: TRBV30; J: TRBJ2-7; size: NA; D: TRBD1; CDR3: CALNTGQGLYEQYF; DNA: TGTGCCTTGAATACAGGACAGGGGTTGTACGAGCAGTACTTC